The 14 T cell receptor beta chains below were found in one sample sequenced in a study of T cell clones after liver transplantation. The assay was immunoSEQ multiplex PCR, and TCRdb's table has in-frame clones only and misses some. The table records about 70,000 clones, 80% of them present only once. The sample was CD4+ T cells from blood, taken 12 months after liver transplant. Source of these receptors: a human patient who received a liver transplant. Some T cells may be the graft donor's.

This rearrangement joins TRBV2 to TRBJ2-1; D may correspond to TRBD1 or TRBD2 (5 bases each). The CDR3 has 13 residues. Germline loops: CDR1 SNHLY, CDR2 FYNNEI. The V end was cut by 8 bases, the J end by 5 bases, with 13 bases between. CDR3: CASSRDPHNEQFF. CDR3 DNA: TGTGCCAGCTCCCGGGACCCCCACAATGAGCAGTTCTTC.

The rearrangement links TRBV7-2 to TRBJ2-4; no definite D call. V was clipped by 1 base and J by 0 bases, with 10 bases between them. The CDR3 extends over 16 amino acids. CDR1 is SGHTA and CDR2 is FQGNSA in the germline V gene. The CDR3 region has the DNA TGTGCCAGCAGCTTAGAGAAAATCCTAGCCAAAAACATTCAGTACTTC. Encoded protein: CASSLEKILAKNIQYF. Looking up the rest from reference TRBV7-2 and TRBJ2-4 gives the full variable domain: GAGVSQSPSNKVTEKGKDVELRCDPISGHTALYWYRQSLGQGLEFLIYFQGNSAPDKSGLPSDRFSAERTGGSVSTLTIQRTQQEDSAVYLCASSLEKILAKNIQYFGAGTRLSVL.

The V and J genes are TRBV4-2 and TRBJ2-4, with D tentatively TRBD1 (5 bases). The germline V and J ends were trimmed by 0 bases and 8 bases, with 11 bases remaining between them. Looked up from germline, CDR1 is LGHNA and CDR2 is YNFKEQ. This CDR3 spans 14 amino acids. The CDR3 here is CASSQESQGYIQYF. DNA of the CDR3: TGTGCCAGCAGCCAAGAATCCCAGGGATACATTCAGTACTTC.

The genes are TRBV30 and TRBJ1-1, with unresolved D. The CDR3 runs to 16 residues. The germline V gene has CDR1 GTSNPN and CDR2 SVGIG (reference sequence). V was cut by 1 base and J by 3 bases, with 18 bases left in between. The CDR3 DNA reads as TGTGCCTGGAGTGCATTAAACTCTCCAAAGGACACTGAAGCTTTCTTT. This codes for CAWSALNSPKDTEAFF.

The chain has TRBV28 and TRBJ2-7; D perhaps matches TRBD1 (5 bases). Trimming pared 2 bases from V and 1 base from J, leaving 15 bases between. CDR1 MDHEN and CDR2 SYDVKM come from the germline V gene. The CDR3 runs to 16 residues. The DNA for the CDR3 is TGTGCCAGCAGTTTAGACAGAGCCGTCCTATCCTACGAGCAGTACTTC. It translates to CASSLDRAVLSYEQYF.

This clone was observed a few times. This CDR3 is CASSVRSGQDISYEQYF. The CDR3 DNA follows: TGCGCCAGCAGCGTACGATCGGGACAGGATATTTCCTACGAGCAGTACTTC. The chain employs TRBV5-1 and TRBJ2-7, with 8 bases identical to TRBD1. This CDR3 has 17 amino acids. Germline lookup yields CDR1 SGHRS and CDR2 YFSETQ. The V gene end was trimmed by 4 bases and the J gene end by 1 base; junction bases not matched to a gene: 13. Variable domain in full (rest from reference TRBV5-1 and TRBJ2-7): KAGVTQTPRYLIKTRGQQVTLSCSPISGHRSVSWYQQTPGQGLQFLFEYFSETQRNKGNFPGRFSGRQFSNSRSEMNVSTLELGDSALYLCASSVRSGQDISYEQYFGPGTRLTVT.

This clone was detected a few times. The chain combines TRBV19 with TRBJ2-1, with TRBD2 matching over 7 bases. Germline CDR1 LNHDA, CDR2 SQIVND (reference sequence). V lost 5 bases to trimming and J lost 3 bases; unmatched junction nucleotides: 7. This CDR3 is 15 amino acids long. The chain's CDR3 is CASSSPGLIYNEQFF. The CDR3 coding sequence is TGTGCCAGTAGTTCGCCGGGACTAATCTACAATGAGCAGTTCTTC.

This clone occurred a few times. This chain joins TRBV5-1 and TRBJ2-7, with 9 bases that match TRBD1. Germline loops: CDR1 SGHRS, CDR2 YFSETQ. This CDR3 has 14 amino acids. J gave up 5 bases and V 0 bases, and 3 bases lay outside the gene matches. The CDR3 here is CASSLEQGANEQYF. The CDR3 DNA sequence: TGCGCCAGCAGCTTGGAACAGGGGGCCAACGAGCAGTACTTC.

This rearrangement joins TRBV4-2 to TRBJ2-2, with 10 bases aligning to TRBD1. CDR1 LGHNA and CDR2 YNFKEQ come from the germline V gene. The CDR3 contains 16 residues. J was trimmed by 5 bases and V by 6 bases; bases with no gene match: 9. As DNA, the CDR3 is TGTGCCAGCAGTACGGCCGGGACAGGGGATACCGGGGAGCTGTTTTTT. It is translated as CASSTAGTGDTGELFF.

This chain joins TRBV19 and TRBJ2-1; TRBD2 matches 10 bases. Germline CDR1 is LNHDA and CDR2 is SQIVND (reference sequence). CDR3 size: 14 residues. The V gene end was trimmed by 6 bases and the J gene end by 9 bases; junction bases not matched to a gene: 8. CDR3 bases: TGTGCCAGTAGAGAGAGCGGGAGGGCCTTTGAGCAGTTCTTC. It yields the protein CASRESGRAFEQFF.

Notes on this clone: Additional DNA sequences in this sample encode the identical CDR3. The chain links TRBV19 to TRBJ2-3; possible D gene TRBD1, 5 bases. V lost 3 bases, J lost 2 bases, and 12 bases lay in between. Germline V gives CDR1 LNHDA, CDR2 SQIVND (reference sequence). This CDR3 has 15 residues. The CDR3 bases are TGTGCCAGTAGTATCATAGGGGCCAACACAGATACGCAGTATTTT. Translated: CASSIIGANTDTQYF. Variable domain in full (rest from reference TRBV19 and TRBJ2-3): DGGITQSPKYLFRKEGQNVTLSCEQNLNHDAMYWYRQDPGQGLRLIYYSQIVNDFQKGDIAEGYSVSREKKESFPLTVTSAQKNPTAFYLCASSIIGANTDTQYFGPGTRLTVL.

The rearrangement joins TRBV19 to TRBJ1-2; 11 bases line up with TRBD1. Germline trimming cut 8 bases from V and 2 bases from J; bases unmatched to any gene: 10. CDR1 LNHDA and CDR2 SQIVND come from the germline V gene (reference sequence). There are 16 residues in the CDR3. The CDR3 region has the DNA TGTGCCAGTGGGGACAGGGGGAATGCTCTCAACTATGGCTACACCTTC. This sequence encodes CASGDRGNALNYGYTF.

In its sample, this clone was seen once. The genes are TRBV7-9 and TRBJ2-6, with D hard to call. V was trimmed by 2 bases and J by 1 base, leaving 6 bases between them. This CDR3 contains 15 residues. Germline V gene data show CDR1 as SEHNR and CDR2 as FQNEAQ (reference sequence). CDR3 DNA sequence: TGTGCCAGCAGCTTAAGGGTATCTGGGGCCAACGTCCTGACTTTC. Translated: CASSLRVSGANVLTF.

J is TRBJ1-2 and V is TRBV6-6; 7 bases agree with TRBD1. V lost 5 bases to trimming and J lost 7 bases; unmatched junction nucleotides: 10. The CDR3 loop spans 14 amino acids. Germline V gives CDR1 MNHNY, CDR2 SVGAGI (reference sequence). CDR3 sequence: CASSGSGGGGGYTF. CDR3 coding DNA: TGTGCCAGCAGTGGCTCAGGGGGTGGTGGTGGCTACACCTTC.